These 4 T cell receptor beta chains share one sample of origin, sequenced in a study of cytomegalovirus exposure and HLA in healthy donors (dated by TCRdb to between 2016 and 2019). Library preparation was by the immunoSEQ multiplex PCR assay. For the multiplex PCR, a mixture combining 60 forward primers for TCR Vbeta segments and 13 reverse primers for TCR Jbeta segments was used. The table comes from immuneACCESS by way of TCRdb, which keeps in-frame sequences with V and J called. Part of the clones is missing from these tables; in studies checked, under half for an unresolved V gene and the rest for unknown reasons. The sample has 95,000 to 150,000 clones on record, about 76% of them singletons. The biggest ten clones account for around 2.2% of the sample. Sequencing was carried out using PBMCs. Receptors originate from a woman in her forties in good health and CMV-seronegative.

The chain employs TRBV10-2 and TRBJ2-1; 15 bases are a match to TRBD2. CDR1 WSHSY and CDR2 SAAADI come from the germline V gene. The CDR3 has 18 amino acids. Trimming cost V 3 bases and J 8 bases; bases outside gene matches: 11. CDR3 nucleotide sequence: TGCGCCAGCAGTGAACCCCTCGGGACTAGCGGGAGGAGCCATGAGCAGTTCTTC. It is translated as CASSEPLGTSGRSHEQFF.

In the case of this clone: Other DNA sequences of this sample code for an identical CDR3. The chain recombines TRBV5-1 with TRBJ1-1; D is perhaps TRBD1 (6 bases). Germline V gene lookup returns CDR1 SGHRS and CDR2 YFSETQ. V lost 2 bases and J 4 bases, leaving 9 bases between the germline ends. The CDR3 length is 13 residues. The CDR3 protein is CASSLGQTTEAFF. Here the CDR3 DNA reads TGCGCCAGCAGCTTAGGACAGACCACTGAAGCTTTCTTT.

This chain joins TRBV6-6 and TRBJ1-5, with D possibly being TRBD1 (5 bases). Germline CDR1 reads MNHNY; CDR2 reads SVGAGI (reference sequence). Trimming pared 0 bases from V and 1 base from J, leaving 7 bases between. The CDR3 covers 15 residues. CDR3 region: CASSYSRDSNQPQHF. The CDR3 DNA follows: TGTGCCAGCAGTTACTCGCGGGACAGCAATCAGCCCCAGCATTTT.

This clone was counted once. The genes are TRBV7-9 and TRBJ2-5, with D maybe TRBD1 (5 bases). The J call could be wrong; TRBJ2-7 is a better fit for the DNA end. The CDR3 is 14 residues long. Germline V lookup: CDR1 SEHNR, CDR2 FQNEAQ (reference sequence). The DNA of the CDR3 is TGTGCCAGCAGCTCCCCCAGGCAGGGCTACGAGCAGTACTTC. Its protein is CASSSPRQGYEQYF.